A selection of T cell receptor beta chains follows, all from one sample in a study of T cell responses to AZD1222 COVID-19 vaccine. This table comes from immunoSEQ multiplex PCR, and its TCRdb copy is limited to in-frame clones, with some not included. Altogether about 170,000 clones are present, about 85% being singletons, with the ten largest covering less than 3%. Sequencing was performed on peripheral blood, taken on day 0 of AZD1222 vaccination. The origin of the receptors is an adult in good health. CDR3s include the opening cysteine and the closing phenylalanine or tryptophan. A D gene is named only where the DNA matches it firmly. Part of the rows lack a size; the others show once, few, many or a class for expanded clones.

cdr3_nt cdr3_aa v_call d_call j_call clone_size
TGTGCGACGTCGCGGGACCCTTACAATGAGCAGTTCTTC CATSRDPYNEQFF TRBV19 . TRBJ2-1 .
TGTGCCAGCAGTCCCCACGCCGGGACTTTGTACGAGCAGTACTTC CASSPHAGTLYEQYF TRBV28 . TRBJ2-7 .
TGCAGCGTTGAACCACACAATGAGCAGTTCTTC CSVEPHNEQFF TRBV29-1 . TRBJ2-1 once
TGTGCCAGCAGTTTGCCTAGCGGGAGGGCCGGATCTCGCTACGAGCAGTACTTC CASSLPSGRAGSRYEQYF TRBV28 TRBD2 TRBJ2-7 .
TGTGCCAGCAGACCGGGACTTTCCACAGATACGCAGTATTTT CASRPGLSTDTQYF TRBV6-5 . TRBJ2-3 .
TGCGCCAGCAGCTTGGGGGGAATCGATTCACCCCTCCACTTT CASSLGGIDSPLHF TRBV5-1 . TRBJ1-6 .
TGTGCCAGCAGCTTAGAAGCGGGAGGGGCCTACGAGCAGTACTTC CASSLEAGGAYEQYF TRBV7-8 TRBD2 TRBJ2-7 few
TGTGCTAGTGGTTTAACCCCCGGGACAGGGGCGGGGGTCTATGGCTACACCTTC CASGLTPGTGAGVYGYTF TRBV12-5 TRBD1 TRBJ1-2 .
TGCGCCAGCAGCTTGGCGACAGGGGCTGGAAACACCATATATTTT CASSLATGAGNTIYF TRBV5-1 TRBD1 TRBJ1-3 .
TGTGCCAGTAAGGGACCAACGGATGGCTACACCTTC CASKGPTDGYTF TRBV19 . TRBJ1-2 .
TGTGCCAGCAGCCCTGTGTATGGAAACACCATATATTTT CASSPVYGNTIYF TRBV7-9 . TRBJ1-3 .
TGTGCCAGCAGCTTAGGTTTTAGCGGAGGGTTGAATGAGCAGTTCTTC CASSLGFSGGLNEQFF TRBV11-2 . TRBJ2-1 once
TGCGCCAGCAGCTTGCAACTAGCAAGCACAGATACGCAGTATTTT CASSLQLASTDTQYF TRBV5-1 . TRBJ2-3 .
TGTGCCAGCAGTGACCCCCGGGACGGACGGTCCTACGAGCAGTACTTC CASSDPRDGRSYEQYF TRBV6-1 . TRBJ2-7 .
TGTGCCAGCAGAGATTGGACAGGGGAGGCCTACGAGCAGTACTTC CASRDWTGEAYEQYF TRBV6-1 TRBD1 TRBJ2-7 .
TGTGCCACCAGTGATGCCGGGACAGGGGGCGAGACCCAGTACTTC CATSDAGTGGETQYF TRBV24-1 TRBD1 TRBJ2-5 .
TGCGGAACGGCTCGTCAGGTCGAGCAGTACTTC CGTARQVEQYF TRBV20-1 . TRBJ2-7 .
TGTGCCAGCAGTCTTTACCCGGACAGGGGCTCTGGAAACACCATATATTTT CASSLYPDRGSGNTIYF TRBV6-6 TRBD1 TRBJ1-3 .
TGTGCCTGGAGGGGGACAAACCATAACTATGGCTACACCTTC CAWRGTNHNYGYTF TRBV30 . TRBJ1-2 .
TGTGCCAGCAGCCTAGGACTAGCGGTGAGCACAGATACGCAGTATTTT CASSLGLAVSTDTQYF TRBV9 TRBD2 TRBJ2-3 .
TGTGCCAGCAGTTACTCGGGGAGGATCGATGGCTACACCTTC CASSYSGRIDGYTF TRBV6-6 . TRBJ1-2 once
TGTGCCAGCAGTCCCGCGGATGTGCGCTATGGCTACACCTTC CASSPADVRYGYTF TRBV28 . TRBJ1-2 once
TGTGCCAGCACATCGGAGAGGCTGAACACTGAAGCTTTCTTT CASTSERLNTEAFF TRBV2 . TRBJ1-1 .
TGTGCCTGGAGTGTAATCACTGAAGCTTTCTTT CAWSVITEAFF TRBV30 . TRBJ1-1 few
TGTGCCTGGAGTCAGGGGCCTGGCACTGAAGCTTTCTTT CAWSQGPGTEAFF TRBV30 . TRBJ1-1 .
TGTGCCAGCAGCTTAAACAGGGCGGACGGGGAGCTGTTTTTT CASSLNRADGELFF TRBV7-3 . TRBJ2-2 once
TGTGCCATCAGTGACATCGGCAGCATGAACACTGAAGCTTTCTTT CAISDIGSMNTEAFF TRBV10-3 . TRBJ1-1 .
TGTGCCAGCACCTTAGGGGGAGGCGAGCAGTACTTC CASTLGGGEQYF TRBV28 . TRBJ2-7 .
TGTGCCAGCAGCCTGCGGGACAGGGACTCACCCCTCCACTTT CASSLRDRDSPLHF TRBV9 TRBD1 TRBJ1-6 .
TGCAGCGCCTCGGGGGGGCAGGGGAACACTGAAGCTTTCTTT CSASGGQGNTEAFF TRBV29-1 . TRBJ1-1 .
TGTGCCAGCATGCGGGGCCAAGGACAGGGAAGATCCTACGAGCAGTACTTC CASMRGQGQGRSYEQYF TRBV27 TRBD1 TRBJ2-7 .
TGTGCCAGCAGCTTCAGGGGGGCTGGAAACACCATATATTTT CASSFRGAGNTIYF TRBV5-6 TRBD1 TRBJ1-3 .
TGTGCCAGCAGCGTACACGTGACCCAAGAGACCCAGTACTTC CASSVHVTQETQYF TRBV9 . TRBJ2-5 .
TGTGCCAGCAGGGGGGGACCCCAGGAGACCCAGTACTTC CASRGGPQETQYF TRBV19 . TRBJ2-5 .
TGTGCCAGCACCCCGGGACAGGTAACTCAGCCCCAGCATTTT CASTPGQVTQPQHF TRBV6-5 TRBD1 TRBJ1-5 .
TGTGCCAGTAGTATATCTCGGACAGATTATCAGCCCCAGCATTTT CASSISRTDYQPQHF TRBV19 . TRBJ1-5 .
TGTGCCAGCTCGGCCGGGTCTACCCTCACCTACGAGCAGTACTTC CASSAGSTLTYEQYF TRBV18 . TRBJ2-7 .
TGTGCCAGCAGTGAATCACCGACTAGCGGAACCGGGGAGCTGTTTTTT CASSESPTSGTGELFF TRBV25-1 TRBD2 TRBJ2-2 .
TGTGCCAGCAGCTTAGATTATGAGCGGGAGGGCACAGATACGCAGTATTTT CASSLDYEREGTDTQYF TRBV7-8 TRBD2 TRBJ2-3 .
TGTGCCTGGAGTGGTTTGTCGTTGAACGGGCTAGCGGGAGCGGAGACCCAGTACTTC CAWSGLSLNGLAGAETQYF TRBV30 TRBD2 TRBJ2-5 .
TGTGCCAGCAGTTTGGTTATGCGGGCCACTGAAGCTTTCTTT CASSLVMRATEAFF TRBV28 . TRBJ1-1 .